This T cell receptor (beta chain) came from a study of identical twins. Study conclusions and caveats: A cross-sectional statistical analysis, not follow-up of the same donors, supported the conclusions.

Template switching created a universal primer site, and the cDNA included unique molecular identifiers. TCRdb called the 5' RACE reads again in MiXCR, with one record for every CDR3 protein. The top ten hold 3% of the sample, which has roughly 230,000 distinct CDR3 sequences, about 8.3% seen once. This clonotype was counted ten times or more. Its antigen is as yet unknown. These data also featured in a second study, about yellow fever vaccine responses in identical twins.

This receptor was obtained from a woman between 18 and 29 years old in good health. Sequencing was carried out using CD8+ T cells sorted from blood.

The DNA of the CDR3 is TGTGCCAGCAGTCCTGGGGACAGGGCACAAGAGACCCAGTACTTC. Translated: CASSPGDRAQETQYF. The rearrangement links TRBV27 to TRBJ2-5, with 9 bases lining up with TRBD1. The CDR3 covers 15 residues. The V gene's germline CDR1 is MNHEY and CDR2 SMNVEV (reference sequence). Trimming cost V 5 bases and J 2 bases; bases outside gene matches: 6.